This T cell receptor (beta chain) comes out of a study of blood T cells in healthy people across ages. Study outcomes and limitations: Higher diversity, along with more naive CD4+ cells, distinguished long-lived donors from aged donors. TCR beta diversity correlated strongly with naive T cell percentage.

This clonotype was seen at least ten times. Its antigen is not identified. Through a sample-barcoded 5' primer and a J-beta primer mix, a second PCR was run for about 6 to 11 cycles. Every sample gave at least 2.5 million paired-end reads containing CDR3. TCRdb used MiXCR to reprocess the 5' RACE reads, holding one entry per CDR3 protein. The data show approximately 820,000 distinct CDR3 sequences, around 42% seen once. The sequence derives from a man between 60 and 75 years old in good health. Sequenced material: blood.

The CDR3 here is CSVAGPSSYNEQFF. Written as DNA, the CDR3 is TGCAGCGTTGCGGGGCCGAGTTCCTACAATGAGCAGTTCTTC. The J gene is TRBJ2-1, the V gene TRBV29-1; the D gene could be TRBD1 or TRBD2 (5 bases each). Per the germline V gene, CDR1 is SQVTM and CDR2 is ANQGSEA. The length of the CDR3 is 14 residues. The ends were cut back, 4 bases at V and 1 base at J, with 11 bases in the middle.